This T cell receptor beta chain is from a study of cytomegalovirus exposure and HLA in healthy donors (dated by TCRdb to about 2017). Concerning the study at large: According to an earlier analysis of around 600 of the donors, about 180 million T cells yielded over 90 million unique TCR beta sequences and roughly 280 Gb of sequence data. Roughly 320 gigabases of sequencing data and 75 million to 85 million unique TCR sequences made up an early release that covered 500 to 650 HLA-typed donors. Of the roughly 390 genotyped donors, about 80% fell in the genetic ancestry cluster associated with self-reported Caucasian donors. The study was designed to test whether signatures of past pathogen exposure could be identified by cataloging public T cell receptors. The T cell repertoires of 666 subjects were profiled by immunosequencing and related to cytomegalovirus serostatus. Along with the roughly 670-subject first cohort, a separate validation cohort of over a hundred different subjects was used. To predict cytomegalovirus infection status, the study combined high-throughput TCR immunosequencing, statistical association of individual TCRs with disease status, and machine learning. To study patterns of TCR occurrence, a later analysis re-analyzed previously published TCR beta repertoires from just over 650 donors and added high-resolution HLA genotyping. The later analysis used no new phenotypic data to find candidate immune exposures, relying instead on TCR beta sequences and their occurrence across donors. In an earlier analysis of 500 to 650 of the donors, high-throughput TCR beta sequencing was used to judge whether each TCR beta V gene segment behaved as functional or pseudogenic. Alongside the repertoire data, information on donor age, sex, ethnicity and CMV serostatus was compiled. In a later genetic analysis, genome-wide SNP genotypes for about 65% of the roughly 700 donors were used, and that subset was treated as a discovery cohort. All discovery cohort repertoires had been generated using a single sequencing platform. Class I and class II HLA loci were covered by the typing at four-digit resolution. The number of donors typed differed by locus, with roughly 620-630 for A, B, C, DRB1 and DQB1, roughly 550 for DQA1, nearly 610 for DPA1, and over 400 for DPB1. Several DR-DQ haplotypes were treated as single units for association and clustering because of strong linkage in the cohort. Across under 500 genotyped donors of the cohort, an average of approximately 220,000 unique TCR beta nucleotide sequences per donor were sequenced, and 15% to 20% of those sequences were non-productive.

The cohort was made up of approximately 670 healthy bone marrow donors. Cohort members were all nominally healthy when sampled, although unrecorded immune exposures were likely present. The donor was CMV seropositive and belonged to the group of 270 or so seropositive cohort members. Each donor provided a peripheral blood sample, and peripheral blood mononuclear cells were used for TCR beta sequencing. The Qiagen DNeasy Blood Extraction Kit was used to extract genomic DNA from the blood cell samples. A word on this clone: What antigen it recognizes has not been identified. No much larger clone is present one base from it, and per-base qualities are unavailable.

Overall results and qualifications from the work: Assigning TCR associations to individual alleles was difficult when HLA alleles, especially DR and DQ, strongly co-occurred. It was suggested by the authors that the approach could potentially be generalized to other disease states and immunological phenotypes. Broadly in line with IMGT annotations, most TCR beta V segments showed up in productive rearrangements about 87% or about 30% of the time in an earlier analysis of 450 to 600 of the donors. The classifier was reported to diagnose cytomegalovirus status with high specificity and sensitivity in both the original cohort and the validation cohort. Most TCR sequences were observed very rarely across donors, whereas some public TCRs were present in many individuals. A later analysis reported that several top co-occurrence clusters appeared linked to parvovirus B19, influenza, CMV and Epstein-Barr virus. Because HLA typing was unavailable for some donors at each locus, only the typed subset was used in association tests. Because counts were too low, roughly 17 rarely observed V segments, including chromosome 9 orphons, were left out of the earlier analysis of 500 to 750 of the donors. In vitro tests confirmed that three of the cytomegalovirus-associated TCR beta chains recognize cytomegalovirus antigens. The sequencing pipeline was judged likely to have produced a cluster of highly shared sequence variants as a technical artifact. CMV serostatus was the only immune exposure information available for the cohort. A total of 150 or so TCR beta chains were listed by the study as associated with cytomegalovirus. In a later analysis, the rate of TCR association differed among HLA loci, with DRB1 alleles having the most associated TCRs and HLA-C alleles having the fewest. Linkage disequilibrium might explain the correlated functional status among segregating V segments, but an unknown experimental factor could not be ruled out. According to a later genetic analysis, donors in an Asian-associated ancestry cluster had fewer N-insertions in productive TCRs than the roughly 670-donor mean. The presence/absence analyses assumed that sequencing depth was roughly uniform across donors, and that assumption may not be true. A further reported finding was that TCR beta sequences accurately predicted the HLA-A and HLA-B alleles for most subjects in the first cohort. In a later analysis, HLA-associated TCR beta chains showed more clonal expansion and lower generation probabilities than non-associated chains that were equally common. V-gene and J-gene trimming of TCR beta chains was associated with a missense DCLRE1C variant in a later genetic analysis, and the association was replicated in an independent cohort. Most CMV-associated TCR beta chains appeared to be HLA-restricted in a later analysis, and the HLA associations seemed to be driven largely by CMV exposure. Only TCR beta chains were sequenced in this cohort, and the absence of alpha or paired-chain data limited detectable features. In a later analysis, 16,951 TCR beta sequences were associated with specific HLA alleles at a false discovery rate of 0.05.

Receptor amplification or capture employed the immunoSEQ multiplex PCR assay. For the multiplex PCR, a mixture combining 60 forward primers for TCR Vbeta segments and 13 reverse primers for TCR Jbeta segments was used. The CDR3 region of rearranged TCR beta genes was amplified from genomic DNA by a multiplex PCR assay. On the Illumina HiSeq System, the amplified TCR beta libraries were sequenced as 87-base-pair reads. As for how the authors treated the data: Across the 600 to 700 repertoires, a later analysis counted some 81 million unique TCR beta chains, about 10 million of which were shared by at least two donors. A nearest-neighbor algorithm error-corrected the raw reads and collapsed the reads into unique sequences, merging closely related sequences to remove PCR and sequencing errors. Alignment of CDR3 sequences to IMGT reference sequences was used to assign V, D and J gene segments. For a sequence to be retained, a match of at least six nucleotides to both a V gene segment and a J gene segment was required. A rearrangement was called productive if the CDR3 had no stop codons and remained in frame with V and J, and every other rearrangement was called non-productive. CDR3 was defined according to IMGT convention as the region running from the second conserved V-encoded cysteine to the conserved J-encoded phenylalanine. In an earlier analysis of around 540 of the donors, sequences lacking an unambiguous match to a single V gene segment were excluded. An earlier analysis of a few hundred of the donors called V segments functional above 56.7% productive rearrangements and segregating when the between-donor standard deviation exceeded 5%. To diagnose cytomegalovirus status from the catalog of TCR beta chain sequences, a statistical classification framework was built. A later analysis assigned V and J genes by comparing TCR nucleotide sequences with IMGT/GENE-DB human TR gene sequences. A later analysis assigned CDR3 sequences and most-parsimonious VDJ recombination scenarios with the TCRdist pipeline. In a later analysis, every TCR beta chain was defined by the combination of its CDR3 amino acid sequence and its V-gene family, and reads without a unique V-gene family were dropped. A later analysis removed several hundred highly shared, low-generation-probability nucleotide sequences to deal with suspected cross-contamination and a sequencing artifact. A later analysis calculated a clonal expansion index for each public chain from normalized within-repertoire ranks of inferred template counts. In a later analysis, generation probabilities were computed using a VDJ recombination model fitted to out-of-frame rearrangements, and the results were checked against IGoR. A later analysis scored TCR-TCR, TCR-HLA and TCR-CMV co-occurrence with hypergeometric tests, applying a repertoire-size bias correction to TCR pairs. In a later analysis, false discovery rates were estimated by permuting HLA or CMV assignments 20 times. In a later analysis, co-occurring TCRs were grouped using DBSCAN, with TCRdist sequence similarity added in when clustering inside HLA-allele-positive subsets. Co-occurrence clustering excluded repertoires with fewer than 30,000 or more than 120,000 public chains, plus five with anomalous nucleotide sharing. The clones in this table, taken by TCRdb from immuneACCESS, are in-frame only. Not every clone is retained; where verified, under half of the shortfall comes from an unresolved V gene, and the cause of the rest is unknown. V and J calls plus clone size are reproduced from that table; the DNA served to infer D and trimming. The sample data list 120,000 or so clones, and under 85% of these were observed just once. The ten largest clones add up to roughly 6.2% of the sample.

The sample was PBMCs. This receptor was taken from a man aged 30 to 39 in good health and CMV-seropositive.

The DNA reads TGTGCCAGCAGCTTGTTGGAGGGGCCATACGAGCAGTACTTC. Translated, this is CASSLLEGPYEQYF. The chain employs TRBV5-6 and TRBJ2-7; TRBD2 might be the D gene, on 6 matching bases. Cut back by 1 base and 4 bases, the V and J ends lie 12 bases apart. Reading from cysteine to phenylalanine, the CDR3 counts 14 amino acids. Only the CDR3 DNA stays, 42 bases, in frame from base 1. According to the germline V gene, CDR1 reads SGHDT and CDR2 reads YYEEEE.